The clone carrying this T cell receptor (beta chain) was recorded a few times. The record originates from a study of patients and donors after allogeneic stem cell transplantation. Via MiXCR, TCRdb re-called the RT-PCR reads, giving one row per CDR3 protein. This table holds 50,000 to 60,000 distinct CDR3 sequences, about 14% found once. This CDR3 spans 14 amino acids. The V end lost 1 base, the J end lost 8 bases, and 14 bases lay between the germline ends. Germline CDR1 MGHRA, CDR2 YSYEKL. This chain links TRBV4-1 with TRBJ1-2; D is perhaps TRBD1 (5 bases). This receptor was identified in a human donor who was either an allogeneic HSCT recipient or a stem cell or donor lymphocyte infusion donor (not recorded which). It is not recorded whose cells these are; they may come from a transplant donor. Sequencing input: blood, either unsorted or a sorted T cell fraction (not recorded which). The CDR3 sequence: CASSQVSGGYGYTF. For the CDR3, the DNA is TGCGCCAGCAGCCAAGTTTCCGGGGGATACGGCTACACCTTC.